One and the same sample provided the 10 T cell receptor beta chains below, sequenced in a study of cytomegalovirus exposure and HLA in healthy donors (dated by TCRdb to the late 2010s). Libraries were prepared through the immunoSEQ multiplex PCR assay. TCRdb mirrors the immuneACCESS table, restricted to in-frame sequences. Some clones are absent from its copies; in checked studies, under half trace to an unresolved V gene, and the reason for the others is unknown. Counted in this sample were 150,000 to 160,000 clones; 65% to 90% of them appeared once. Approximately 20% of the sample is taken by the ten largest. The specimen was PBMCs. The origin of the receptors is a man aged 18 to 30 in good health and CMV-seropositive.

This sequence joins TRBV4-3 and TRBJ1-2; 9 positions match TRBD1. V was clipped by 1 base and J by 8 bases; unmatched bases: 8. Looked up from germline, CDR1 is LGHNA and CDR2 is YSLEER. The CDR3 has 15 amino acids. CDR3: CASSQGDREVEGYTF. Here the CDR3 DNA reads TGCGCCAGCAGCCAAGGGGACAGGGAGGTGGAAGGCTACACCTTC.

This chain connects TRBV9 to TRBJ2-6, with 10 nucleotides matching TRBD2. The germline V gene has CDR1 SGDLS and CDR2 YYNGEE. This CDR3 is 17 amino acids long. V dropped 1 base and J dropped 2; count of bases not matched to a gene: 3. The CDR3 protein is CASSVSGGAAGANVLTF. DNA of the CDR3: TGTGCCAGCAGCGTAAGCGGGGGGGCCGCTGGGGCCAACGTCCTGACTTTC. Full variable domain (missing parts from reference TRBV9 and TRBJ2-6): DSGVTQTPKHLITATGQRVTLRCSPRSGDLSVYWYQQSLDQGLQFLIQYYNGEERAKGNILERFSAQQFPDLHSELNLSSLELGDSALYFCASSVSGGAAGANVLTFGAGSRLTVL.

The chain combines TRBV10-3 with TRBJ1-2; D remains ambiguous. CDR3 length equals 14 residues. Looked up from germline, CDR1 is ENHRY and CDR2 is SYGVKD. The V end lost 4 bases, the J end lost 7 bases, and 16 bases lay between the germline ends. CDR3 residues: CAISGEDHKVGYTF. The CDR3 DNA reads TGTGCCATCAGTGGGGAGGACCACAAAGTTGGCTACACCTTC.

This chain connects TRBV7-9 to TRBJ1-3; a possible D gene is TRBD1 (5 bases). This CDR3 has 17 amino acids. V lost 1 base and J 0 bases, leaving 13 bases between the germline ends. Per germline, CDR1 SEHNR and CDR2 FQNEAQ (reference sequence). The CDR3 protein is CASSLEGLPASGNTIYF. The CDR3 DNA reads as TGTGCCAGCAGCTTAGAGGGACTGCCGGCCTCTGGAAACACCATATATTTT. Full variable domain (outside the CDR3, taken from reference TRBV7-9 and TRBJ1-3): DTGVSQNPRHKITKRGQNVTFRCDPISEHNRLYWYRQTLGQGPEFLTYFQNEAQLEKSRLLSDRFSAERPKGSFSTLEIQRTEQGDSAMYLCASSLEGLPASGNTIYFGEGSWLTVV.

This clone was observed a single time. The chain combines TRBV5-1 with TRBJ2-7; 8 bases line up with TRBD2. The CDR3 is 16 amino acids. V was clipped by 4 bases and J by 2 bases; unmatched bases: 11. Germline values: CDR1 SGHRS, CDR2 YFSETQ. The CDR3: CASSPPLVAGPYEQYF. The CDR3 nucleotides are TGCGCCAGCAGCCCCCCTTTGGTAGCGGGACCCTACGAGCAGTACTTC.

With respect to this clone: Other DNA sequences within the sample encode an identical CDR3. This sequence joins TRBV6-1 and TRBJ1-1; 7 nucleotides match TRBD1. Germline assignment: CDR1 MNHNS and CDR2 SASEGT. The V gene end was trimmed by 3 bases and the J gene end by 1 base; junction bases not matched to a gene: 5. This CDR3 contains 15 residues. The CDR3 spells CASSDRGRRNTEAFF. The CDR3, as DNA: TGTGCCAGCAGTGATAGGGGGCGGCGGAACACTGAAGCTTTCTTT.

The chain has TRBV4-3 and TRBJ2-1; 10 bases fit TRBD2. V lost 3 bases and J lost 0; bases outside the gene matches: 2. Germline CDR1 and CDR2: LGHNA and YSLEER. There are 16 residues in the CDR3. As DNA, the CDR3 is TGCGCCAGCAGCCATTCTAGCGGGAGCTCCTACAATGAGCAGTTCTTC. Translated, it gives CASSHSSGSSYNEQFF.

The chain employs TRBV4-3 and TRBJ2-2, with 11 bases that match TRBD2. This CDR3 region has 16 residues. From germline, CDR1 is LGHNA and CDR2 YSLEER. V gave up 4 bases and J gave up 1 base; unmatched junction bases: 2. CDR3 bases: TGCGCCAGCAGCCTAGCGGGGGGGCTGAACACCGGGGAGCTGTTTTTT. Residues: CASSLAGGLNTGELFF.

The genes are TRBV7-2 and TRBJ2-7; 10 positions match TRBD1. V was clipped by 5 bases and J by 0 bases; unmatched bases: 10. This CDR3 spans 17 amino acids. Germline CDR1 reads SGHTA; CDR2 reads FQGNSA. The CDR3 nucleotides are TGTGCCAGCAGCCCCGTACCCCGGACAGGGGGCTCCTACGAGCAGTACTTC. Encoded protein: CASSPVPRTGGSYEQYF. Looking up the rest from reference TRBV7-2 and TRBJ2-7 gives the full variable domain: GAGVSQSPSNKVTEKGKDVELRCDPISGHTALYWYRQSLGQGLEFLIYFQGNSAPDKSGLPSDRFSAERTGGSVSTLTIQRTQQEDSAVYLCASSPVPRTGGSYEQYFGPGTRLTVT.

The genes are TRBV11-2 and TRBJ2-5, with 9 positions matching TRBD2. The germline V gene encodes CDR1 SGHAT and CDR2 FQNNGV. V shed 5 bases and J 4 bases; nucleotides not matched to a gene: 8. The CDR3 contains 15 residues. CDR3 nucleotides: TGTGCCAGCAGCCCCACGCGGGGGGGCCGAGAGACCCAGTACTTC. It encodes CASSPTRGGRETQYF.